One sample yielded the 23 T cell receptor beta chains listed below, sequenced in a study of blood T cells in healthy people across ages. A second PCR of 7 to 11 cycles used a sample-barcoded 5' primer and a J-beta primer mix. TCRdb re-called the 5' RACE reads through MiXCR, storing one row per CDR3 protein. The repertoire holds about 1.8 million distinct CDR3 sequences, with just under 50% as singletons. Sequenced material: blood. These receptors all stem from a woman aged 40 to 49 in good health.

This clonotype showed up just a few times. This CDR3 reads CSARDLSPPQHF. The CDR3 DNA is TGCAGTGCTAGAGACCTAAGTCCGCCCCAGCATTTT. The V and J genes are TRBV20-1 and TRBJ1-5, with D unresolved. CDR1 and CDR2 (germline): DFQATT, SNEGSKA (reference sequence). There are 12 residues in the CDR3. The germline V and J ends were trimmed by 0 bases and 9 bases, with 9 bases remaining between them.

This chain connects TRBV12-3 or TRBV12-4 to TRBJ1-1; D is unclear. CDR3 length: 13 residues. The V end was cut by 8 bases, the J end by 0 bases, with 10 bases between. CDR3 nucleotide sequence: TGTGCCAGCGGCTGGGTAGTGAACACTGAAGCTTTCTTT. It yields the protein CASGWVVNTEAFF.

The chain employs TRBV7-9 and TRBJ2-3, with D hard to call. Germline V gives CDR1 SEHNR, CDR2 FQNEAQ (reference sequence). Between the trimmed V and J ends, which lost 5 bases and 9 bases, there was a span of 12 bases. The CDR3 covers 12 residues. This CDR3 is CASSRLKRTQYF. The CDR3 DNA is TGTGCCAGCAGCCGCCTGAAGAGAACGCAGTATTTT.

This clonotype was seen at least ten times. The chain uses TRBV12-3 or TRBV12-4 and TRBJ2-5; no reliable D call. The CDR3 is 12 amino acids. V gave up 4 bases and J gave up 5 bases, with 8 bases separating them. The CDR3 here is CASSSTAETQYF. The CDR3 coding sequence is TGTGCCAGCAGTTCAACAGCGGAGACCCAGTACTTC.

The rearrangement joins TRBV5-6 to TRBJ2-5; no clear D gene. The closer fit of TRBJ2-7 to the DNA end suggests the J call may be wrong. Germline V gene lookup returns CDR1 SGHDT and CDR2 YYEEEE. There are 14 residues in the CDR3. Written as DNA, the CDR3 is TGTGCCAGCAGCCCTCGCCGGGCAAGGCACGAGCAGTACTTC. This codes for CASSPRRARHEQYF.

The chain links TRBV20-1 to TRBJ1-5; D remains unclear. Trimming stripped 5 bases from V and 5 bases from J, with 16 bases between. The CDR3 is made up of 14 amino acids. In germline, CDR1 is DFQATT, CDR2 SNEGSKA (reference sequence). CDR3 bases: TGCAGTGCTGGGCCCTCGGGGAGGGATCAGCCCCAGCATTTT. Protein: CSAGPSGRDQPQHF.

The gene calls are TRBV30 and TRBJ2-5; a possible D gene is TRBD1 (6 bases). Trimming removed 0 bases at V and 4 bases at J, with 12 bases between. Germline V gene sequence: CDR1 GTSNPN, CDR2 SVGIG (reference sequence). The CDR3 spans 14 residues. The CDR3 nucleotides are TGTGCCTGGAGTGTACAGGGCAATGGAGAGACCCAGTACTTC. Translation gives CAWSVQGNGETQYF.

V is TRBV7-9 and J is TRBJ1-1; tentatively, D is TRBD1 (5 bases). Germline V gives CDR1 SEHNR, CDR2 FQNEAQ (reference sequence). This CDR3 is built from 15 residues. Trimming removed 5 bases at V and 4 bases at J, with 17 bases between. The CDR3 DNA reads TGTGCCAGCAGCCCAGCGGGGGGAAGTGGCACTGAAGCTTTCTTT. Amino acids: CASSPAGGSGTEAFF.

The chain joins TRBV4-1 to TRBJ1-2, with D uncertain. The CDR3 contains 14 residues. V shed 3 bases and J shed 4 bases, with 12 bases lying between them. In germline, CDR1 is MGHRA, CDR2 YSYEKL. CDR3 amino acids: CASSQAGVSYGYTF. CDR3 in DNA: TGCGCCAGCAGCCAGGCTGGGGTATCCTATGGCTACACCTTC.

The V and J genes are TRBV20-1 and TRBJ1-4; the match to TRBD1 covers 10 bases. Unmatched junction bases numbered 12, after V lost 2 bases and J lost 0 bases. The germline V gene encodes CDR1 DFQATT and CDR2 SNEGSKA (reference sequence). This CDR3 contains 19 residues. In DNA form, the CDR3 reads TGCAGTGCTAGATGGGGACCGGGACAGGGGACTTCAACTAATGAAAAACTGTTTTTT. Protein product: CSARWGPGQGTSTNEKLFF.

As regards this clonotype: This could be a read error, since a much larger clone is one nucleotide away. V usage is TRBV29-1 and J usage is TRBJ2-4; D may be TRBD2 (5 bases). Germline V gives CDR1 SQVTM, CDR2 ANQGSEA. V lost 6 bases and J 0 bases, leaving 15 bases between the germline ends. The CDR3 totals 15 residues. The CDR3: CSVIPSREAKNIQYF. DNA for the CDR3: TGCAGCGTCATACCGAGCCGGGAAGCCAAAAACATTCAGTACTTC. The whole variable domain, filled in from reference TRBV29-1 and TRBJ2-4, reads SAVISQKPSRDICQRGTSLTIQCQVDSQVTMMFWYRQQPGQSLTLIATANQGSEATYESGFVIDKFPISRPNLTFSTLTVSNMSPEDSSIYLCSVIPSREAKNIQYFGAGTRLSVL.

This clonotype has a single count. The chain is built from TRBV9 and TRBJ2-1; D is undetermined. The germline V and J ends were trimmed by 0 bases and 11 bases, with 3 bases remaining between them. This CDR3 comprises 10 residues. Germline CDR1 is SGDLS and CDR2 is YYNGEE. The CDR3 DNA is TGTGCCAGCAGCGTAGAACAGCAGTTCTTC. It is translated as CASSVEQQFF.

This chain joins TRBV27 and TRBJ1-2; TRBD1 might be the D (5 bases). Germline CDR1 is MNHEY and CDR2 is SMNVEV (reference sequence). V shed 0 bases and J shed 5 bases, with 13 bases lying between them. The CDR3 runs to 15 residues. CDR3 protein: CASSLSGLLGYGYTF. CDR3 in DNA: TGTGCCAGCAGTTTATCGGGACTCTTGGGATATGGCTACACCTTC.

This clonotype was detected only a few times. V gene TRBV20-1 combines with J gene TRBJ2-3, with 9 bases fitting TRBD2. Germline lookup yields CDR1 DFQATT and CDR2 SNEGSKA (reference sequence). The junction had 7 bases not matched to a gene; V was cut back by 1 base and J by 5 bases. The CDR3 covers 15 residues. In DNA form, the CDR3 reads TGCAGTGCTAGAGTTCCGGGACTAGCTGGAGATACGCAGTATTTT. It yields the protein CSARVPGLAGDTQYF.

This clonotype was seen more than once but under ten times. V gene TRBV9 combines with J gene TRBJ1-1; no reliable D call. CDR3 length equals 13 residues. V was trimmed by 0 bases and J by 2 bases, leaving 5 bases between them. Germline V gene sequence: CDR1 SGDLS, CDR2 YYNGEE. CDR3 nucleotides: TGTGCCAGCAGCGTAGAAGTTAACACTGAAGCTTTCTTT. Its protein product is CASSVEVNTEAFF.

The CDR3 here is CASSLSLGLSQPQHF. The CDR3 region has the DNA TGTGCCAGCAGCTTATCTCTGGGACTTAGTCAGCCCCAGCATTTT. The chain uses TRBV7-2 and TRBJ1-5; D is possibly TRBD1 (5 bases). The CDR3 length is 15 residues. Germline V gives CDR1 SGHTA, CDR2 FQGNSA. V dropped 2 bases and J dropped 6 bases, with 14 bases sitting between them. Together with reference TRBV7-2 and TRBJ1-5, the CDR3 gives the full variable domain: GAGVSQSPSNKVTEKGKDVELRCDPISGHTALYWYRQSLGQGLEFLIYFQGNSAPDKSGLPSDRFSAERTGGSVSTLTIQRTQQEDSAVYLCASSLSLGLSQPQHFGDGTRLSIL.

This clonotype was seen ten or more times. V gene TRBV7-9 combines with J gene TRBJ2-5; a possible D gene is TRBD1 (7 bases). Germline CDR1 is SEHNR and CDR2 is FQNEAQ (reference sequence). The CDR3 totals 15 residues. V lost 5 bases and J lost 3, with 16 bases in between. CDR3 nucleotide sequence: TGTGCCAGCAGCCACCTGGGGGGACAGAAAGAGACCCAGTACTTC. It encodes CASSHLGGQKETQYF.

This rearrangement joins TRBV4-1 to TRBJ2-3; D is perhaps TRBD2 (5 bases). The CDR3 contains 14 residues. The germline V gene encodes CDR1 MGHRA and CDR2 YSYEKL. V lost 4 bases and J lost 6, with 14 bases in between. The CDR3 loop reads CASSPDSFADTQYF. In DNA, the CDR3 is TGCGCCAGCAGCCCGGACTCGTTTGCGGATACGCAGTATTTT.

The chain recombines TRBV6-2 or TRBV6-3 with TRBJ2-1; no firm D call. Germline values: CDR1 MNHEY, CDR2 SVGEGT. Trimming shortened V by 4 bases and J by 1 base, and 11 bases separated the two germline ends. The CDR3 has 15 amino acids. CDR3 nucleotides: TGTGCCAGCAGTTCCCAATGGGGTTCCTACAATGAGCAGTTCTTC. Its translation is CASSSQWGSYNEQFF.

This clonotype occurred many times. V and J are TRBV13 and TRBJ2-5; D is ambiguous. Per the germline V gene, CDR1 is PRHDT and CDR2 is FYEKMQ (reference sequence). CDR3 length equals 13 residues. The V end was cut by 1 base, the J end by 4 bases, with 7 bases between. For the CDR3, the DNA is TGTGCCAGCAGCTTAGAGGCTAGAGAGACCCAGTACTTC. This sequence encodes CASSLEARETQYF.

The rearrangement links TRBV7-6 to TRBJ1-1; D is possibly TRBD1 (5 bases). The CDR3 runs to 14 residues. Germline-derived CDR1 and CDR2 are SGHVS and FNYEAQ. V lost 4 bases to trimming and J lost 6 bases, with 15 bases between them. Here the CDR3 reads CASSWSGNIAEAFF. The CDR3 DNA is TGTGCCAGCAGCTGGTCAGGGAACATCGCTGAAGCTTTCTTT.

This clonotype was seen only a few times. J is TRBJ2-7 and V is TRBV7-2; D unresolved. From germline, CDR1 is SGHTA and CDR2 FQGNSA. V was cut by 2 bases and J by 3 bases, with 8 bases left in between. The CDR3 length is 13 residues. The CDR3: CASSLQSVYEQYF. In DNA, the CDR3 is TGTGCCAGCAGCTTACAGTCAGTCTACGAGCAGTACTTC.

The rearrangement links TRBV6-2 or TRBV6-3 to TRBJ2-1, with 7 bases that match TRBD1. The CDR3 consists of 16 residues. V was pared by 7 bases and J by 10 bases, with 19 bases of the junction left unmatched. Germline CDR1 MNHEY, CDR2 SVGEGT. Here the CDR3 DNA reads TGTGCCAGCATTTCCACCCCTAGACAGGGAACTTTGGAGCAGTTCTTC. Its translation: CASISTPRQGTLEQFF.